This is a list of T cell receptor beta chains from one sample in a study of cytotoxic CD8 clonotypes in ibrutinib-treated CLL. The data were produced by immunoSEQ multiplex PCR, yet TCRdb's version contains in-frame clones alone and is incomplete. The sample lists 250,000 to 350,000 clones, approximately 76% occurring once. The specimen was PBMCs, collected at disease progression, from a patient treated with ibrutinib. The receptors derive from a human donor with chronic lymphocytic leukemia. CDR3s include the opening cysteine and the closing phenylalanine or tryptophan. The D gene is left open where the match is weak. Size tells how often a clone was seen (once, few, many) or the class of an expanded clone, and some rows leave it out.

TRBV6-5,-,TRBJ1-1,-,CASSYSSGKNTEAFF,TGTGCCAGCAGTTACTCGTCAGGAAAGAACACTGAAGCTTTCTTT
TRBV6-5,-,TRBJ1-6,-,CASSYTNDNSPLHF,TGTGCCAGCAGTTACACCAATGATAATTCACCCCTCCACTTT
TRBV6-5,-,TRBJ2-5,few,CASSPGAIETQYF,TGTGCCAGCAGTCCCGGGGCAATCGAGACCCAGTACTTC
TRBV7-9,TRBD1,TRBJ2-7,-,CASEGQVAYEQYF,TGTGCCAGCGAAGGACAGGTGGCCTACGAGCAGTACTTC
TRBV4-1,TRBD1,TRBJ1-1,-,CASSQVGAGGAGPEAFF,TGCGCCAGCAGCCAAGTTGGGGCAGGGGGCGCAGGGCCTGAAGCTTTCTTT
TRBV28,TRBD1,TRBJ1-2,few,CASERGQGSNYGYTF,TGTGCCAGCGAAAGAGGACAGGGATCCAACTATGGCTACACCTTC
TRBV4-1,-,TRBJ2-4,-,CASSPLGPRRGSKNIQYF,TGCGCCAGCAGCCCCCTCGGACCCAGGAGGGGTTCCAAAAACATTCAGTACTTC
TRBV19,-,TRBJ2-3,-,CASSIKTGSDTQYF,TGTGCCAGTAGTATAAAGACAGGTTCAGATACGCAGTATTTT
TRBV29-1,-,TRBJ1-2,-,CSVSMSERSSGYGYTF,TGCAGCGTTTCAATGTCTGAAAGGTCTTCAGGCTATGGCTACACCTTC
TRBV27,-,TRBJ2-1,few,CASSLGTYNEQFF,TGTGCCAGCAGTCTGGGGACGTACAATGAGCAGTTCTTC
TRBV7-9,-,TRBJ2-7,-,CASSRAGSGEQYF,TGTGCCAGCAGCCGCGCGGGGTCCGGGGAGCAGTACTTC
TRBV19,-,TRBJ1-4,-,CASSMTRITNEKLFF,TGTGCCAGTAGTATGACCAGGATAACTAATGAAAAACTGTTTTTT
TRBV13,-,TRBJ2-3,-,CASSPQGRGTDTQYF,TGTGCCAGCAGCCCTCAGGGGAGGGGCACAGATACGCAGTATTTT
TRBV7-8,-,TRBJ1-2,-,CASSLERLGPGYTF,TGTGCCAGCAGCTTAGAAAGGCTGGGCCCCGGCTACACCTTC
TRBV7-9,-,TRBJ2-5,once,CASRPRLQETQYF,TGTGCCAGCCGCCCTCGGCTCCAAGAGACCCAGTACTTC
TRBV7-2,TRBD2,TRBJ2-1,-,CASSLTRLATEFF,TGTGCCAGCAGCTTAACCCGACTAGCCACAGAGTTCTTC
TRBV9,-,TRBJ2-3,-,CASSATRSDTQYF,TGTGCCAGCAGCGCTACAAGGTCAGATACGCAGTATTTT
TRBV29-1,-,TRBJ2-5,-,CSVDTIFSETQYF,TGCAGCGTGGATACGATTTTCTCAGAGACCCAGTACTTC
TRBV6-5,-,TRBJ2-7,-,CASSYHSKEYEQYF,TGTGCCAGCAGTTACCACTCTAAGGAATACGAGCAGTACTTC
TRBV19,TRBD1,TRBJ1-1,-,CASSMDRFTEAFF,TGTGCCAGTAGTATGGACAGGTTCACTGAAGCTTTCTTT
TRBV5-1,TRBD2,TRBJ2-5,-,CASSVPWGGGETQYF,TGTGCCAGCAGCGTGCCCTGGGGGGGTGGAGAGACCCAGTACTTC
TRBV6-5,-,TRBJ2-7,once,CASSRKGGSYEQYF,TGTGCCAGCAGTCGGAAGGGGGGCTCCTACGAGCAGTACTTC
TRBV15,TRBD2,TRBJ2-1,-,CATSRDMPSGDNEQFF,TGTGCCACCAGCAGAGATATGCCTAGCGGGGATAATGAGCAGTTCTTC
TRBV27,TRBD2,TRBJ2-7,-,CASSLGAGGSYEQYF,TGTGCCAGCAGTTTGGGGGCGGGAGGATCCTACGAGCAGTACTTC
TRBV6-6,-,TRBJ2-7,-,CASSTAGSRVYEQYF,TGTGCCAGCAGTACGGCCGGGAGCCGAGTCTACGAGCAGTACTTC
TRBV2,TRBD2,TRBJ2-5,-,CASRGGLAGVQETQYF,TGTGCCAGCAGGGGAGGACTAGCGGGGGTCCAAGAGACCCAGTACTTC
TRBV2,-,TRBJ1-2,-,CASSEVAGVRYTF,TGTGCCAGCAGTGAGGTGGCAGGGGTTCGCTACACCTTC
TRBV11-2,-,TRBJ1-2,-,CASSHRAAYGYTF,TGTGCCAGCAGCCACAGGGCGGCCTATGGCTACACCTTC
TRBV5-1,-,TRBJ1-2,-,CASSLEAPGTIVYGYTF,TGCGCCAGCAGCTTGGAAGCCCCTGGGACAATAGTCTATGGCTACACCTTC
TRBV20-1,-,TRBJ1-1,-,CSAPRGTEAFF,TGCAGTGCCCCTCGGGGAACTGAAGCTTTCTTT
TRBV15,TRBD1,TRBJ2-3,once,CATSRGDTRQGDTQYF,TGTGCCACCAGCAGAGGGGACACCAGACAGGGGGATACGCAGTATTTT
TRBV25-1,TRBD1,TRBJ2-7,-,CASSDVSTGITYEQYF,TGTGCCAGCAGTGATGTATCGACAGGGATCACCTACGAGCAGTACTTC
TRBV7-2,-,TRBJ2-7,few,CASSSQRAKYEQYF,TGTGCCAGCAGCTCCCAACGAGCCAAATACGAGCAGTACTTC
TRBV4-1,-,TRBJ2-7,-,CASSLFDGISYEQYF,TGCGCCAGCAGCCTTTTTGACGGTATTTCCTACGAGCAGTACTTC
TRBV4-1,-,TRBJ2-7,-,CASSQGRPHEQYF,TGCGCCAGCAGCCAAGGCCGCCCTCACGAGCAGTACTTC
TRBV11-2,TRBD1,TRBJ2-7,-,CASSRQGVYEQYF,TGTGCCAGCAGCCGACAGGGGGTCTACGAGCAGTACTTC
TRBV6-4,TRBD2,TRBJ2-3,-,CASSESGGPDTQYF,TGTGCCAGCAGTGAATCGGGGGGGCCAGATACGCAGTATTTT
TRBV27,TRBD1,TRBJ1-6,once,CASSQFSYRGSSYNSPLHF,TGTGCCAGCAGTCAATTTTCCTACAGGGGTAGCTCCTATAATTCACCCCTCCACTTT
TRBV29-1,-,TRBJ1-2,-,CSVERGKYGYTF,TGCAGCGTTGAAAGAGGGAAGTATGGCTACACCTTC
TRBV18,-,TRBJ1-2,-,CASSPPIVLGPNYGYTF,TGTGCCAGCTCACCACCGATCGTTCTGGGACCTAACTATGGCTACACCTTC
TRBV7-2,TRBD2,TRBJ2-7,-,CASSLEGISGFWGHEQYF,TGTGCCAGCAGCCTCGAGGGAATTAGCGGGTTTTGGGGCCACGAGCAGTACTTC
TRBV29-1,-,TRBJ2-7,-,CSVITGEGYEQYF,TGCAGCGTTATAACAGGGGAGGGATACGAGCAGTACTTC